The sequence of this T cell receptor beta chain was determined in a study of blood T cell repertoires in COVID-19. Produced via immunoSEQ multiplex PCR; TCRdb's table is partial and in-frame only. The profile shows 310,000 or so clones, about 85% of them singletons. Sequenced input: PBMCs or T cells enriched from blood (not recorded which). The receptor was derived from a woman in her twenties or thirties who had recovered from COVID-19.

CDR3 sequence: CASSQDWGAQPQHF. In DNA form, the CDR3 reads TGTGCCAGCAGCCAAGATTGGGGCGCTCAGCCCCAGCATTTT. V gene TRBV4-2 combines with J gene TRBJ1-5; tentative D call: TRBD1 (5 bases). V shed 0 bases and J shed 6 bases, with 9 bases lying between them. This CDR3 contains 14 residues. Germline V lookup: CDR1 LGHNA, CDR2 YNFKEQ.